The present TCR beta chain was sequenced within a study of OX40 agonist ivuxolimab in advanced cancers. Study in general: Patients were given ivuxolimab, an antibody that agonizes OX40 (CD134). Study-wide points: It was not determined which antigens were specifically recognized by the peripheral T cells that had undergone clonal expansion. In the 0.1 to 3.0 mg/kg range, CD4+ and CD8+ blood T cells had expanded clonally by week 6. The 0.1-3.0 mg/kg partial responders had among the lowest clonal expansion.

Clones were read by immunoSEQ multiplex PCR, and TCRdb kept only the in-frame ones, dropping some. The table has approximately 65,000 clones, roughly 90% seen once. The CDR3 contains 13 residues. Germline V gene sequence: CDR1 LGHNA, CDR2 YNFKEQ. The V end lost 5 bases, the J end lost 4 bases, and 11 bases lay between the germline ends. This clone has only one observation. No antigen is known for it. This sequence joins TRBV4-2 and TRBJ2-5; D call uncertain. This TCR derives from an adult with an advanced solid tumor such as melanoma, head and neck, liver or kidney cancer. Sequences were derived from CD4+ or CD8+ T cells sorted from blood, sampled in a trial of the OX40 agonist ivuxolimab. The CDR3 DNA is TGTGCCAGCAGCGTGATGTTGTTAGAGACCCAGTACTTC. Translating gives CASSVMLLETQYF.